This entry is about one T cell receptor beta chain. The antigen is undetermined. Unique molecular identifiers were added to individual cDNA molecules. TCRdb reanalysed the 5' RACE reads using MiXCR and keeps one entry per CDR3 protein. Of around 45,000 distinct CDR3 sequences in the sample, over 3% were seen once. This entry belongs to a study of early T cells in non-severe SARS-CoV-2 infection. The wider study: Bulk RNA isolated from unsorted whole blood underwent sequencing; chains were not paired.

Study results and caveats: Database matching using VDJdb favored anti-spike CD8 responses, with private and CD4 specificities left missing.

This receptor was identified in an adult who was a healthcare worker with PCR-confirmed SARS-CoV-2 infection or an uninfected control (not recorded which). The specimen was whole blood.

This CDR3 is CASTRGGGDQPQHF. The CDR3 DNA sequence: TGTGCCAGCACCCGGGGGGGAGGGGATCAGCCCCAGCATTTT. The chain joins TRBV6-6 to TRBJ1-5; D perhaps matches TRBD1 (5 bases). Trimming took off 7 bases at V and 5 bases at J, with 15 bases between the two ends. The CDR3 runs 14 residues. The germline CDR1 and CDR2 sequences are MNHNY and SVGAGI (reference sequence).